The clone carrying this T cell receptor (beta chain) was recorded at least ten times. Antigen specificity is unknown. This entry is derived from a study of regulatory T cells in long-lasting Graves disease. Documented time point: newly diagnosed GD, antithyroid drugs for less than 3 months. From PBMCs, RNA was extracted and then used to make the TCR library. As collected, the peripheral blood samples measured 7 to 9.5 milliliters each and went into EDTA tubes. With iRepertoire HTBI primers and Arm-PCR of CDR3 regions, TCR beta libraries were built. One entry per CDR3 protein results from TCRdb running MiXCR on the multiplex PCR reads. The sample includes 350,000 to 500,000 distinct CDR3 sequences, roughly 15% of them seen just once. Study results and limitations: Persistent disease was characterized by preferential usage of TRBV28, TRBJ1-2 and TRBJ2-5. For persistent Graves' patients, TCR diversity was lower than for newly diagnosed ones.

The germline CDR1 and CDR2 sequences are SGHRS and YFSETQ. Trimming pared 1 base from V and 1 base from J, leaving 11 bases between. The CDR3 covers 15 residues. The same data also contributed to another study, on T cells in Graves' hyperthyroidism and ophthalmopathy. That source adds: Using the HTBI primer set, a first-round RT-PCR was run on the TCR CDR3.

This chain connects TRBV5-1 to TRBJ1-1; no definite D call. This sequence originates from a woman in her late teens or twenties with Graves disease. Sequenced material: peripheral blood mononuclear cells (PBMCs), taken at new diagnosis, from a patient treated with antithyroid drugs. The CDR3 loop is CASSLSTGTNTEAFF. In DNA, the CDR3 is TGCGCCAGCAGCTTGAGTACGGGTACGAACACTGAAGCTTTCTTT.